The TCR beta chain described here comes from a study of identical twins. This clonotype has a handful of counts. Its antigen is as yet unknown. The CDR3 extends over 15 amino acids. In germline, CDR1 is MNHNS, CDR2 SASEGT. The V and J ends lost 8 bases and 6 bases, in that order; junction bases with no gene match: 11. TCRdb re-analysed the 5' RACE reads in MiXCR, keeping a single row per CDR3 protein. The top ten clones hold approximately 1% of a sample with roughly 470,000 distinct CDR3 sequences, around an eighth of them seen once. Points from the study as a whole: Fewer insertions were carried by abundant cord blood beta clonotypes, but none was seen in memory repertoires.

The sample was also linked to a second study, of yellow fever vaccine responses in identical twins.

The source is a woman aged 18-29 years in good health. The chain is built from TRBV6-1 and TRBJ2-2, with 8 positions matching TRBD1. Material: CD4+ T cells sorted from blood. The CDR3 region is CASGLDRAVAGELFF. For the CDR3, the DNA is TGTGCCAGCGGGTTGGACAGGGCGGTAGCCGGGGAGCTGTTTTTT.